One sample yielded the 6 T cell receptor beta chains listed below, sequenced in a study of blood T cell repertoires in COVID-19. Generated by immunoSEQ multiplex PCR, the TCRdb table keeps only in-frame clones and is missing some. The sample has about 87,000 clones, more than 75% seen once. The sequenced material came from peripheral blood. Every receptor here comes from a woman aged 80 or over with acute or convalescent COVID-19.

The sample holds a few counts of this clone. This rearrangement joins TRBV12-3 or TRBV12-4 to TRBJ1-2, with 7 bases matching TRBD1. V dropped 5 bases and J dropped 7; count of bases not matched to a gene: 4. CDR3 length: 12 residues. The CDR3 sequence is CASSPGGSGYTF. The CDR3 region has the DNA TGTGCCAGCAGTCCAGGGGGAAGTGGCTACACCTTC.

The chain is built from TRBV6-5 and TRBJ2-2; 8 positions match TRBD1. The germline gives CDR1 MNHEY, CDR2 SVGAGI. J lost 4 bases, V lost 5 bases, and 6 bases had no gene match. CDR3 size: 15 residues. CDR3 protein: CASSRRGPVTGELFF. CDR3 coding DNA: TGTGCCAGCAGTCGCAGGGGGCCGGTCACCGGGGAGCTGTTTTTT.

The chain employs TRBV7-8 and TRBJ1-2, with TRBD1 identical over 7 bases. Germline lookup yields CDR1 SGHVS and CDR2 FQNEAQ. Trimming at V came to 0 bases and at J to 4 bases, leaving 11 bases not matched to a gene. This CDR3 has 17 residues. Here the CDR3 reads CASSLASSAGGIYGYTF. CDR3 bases: TGTGCCAGCAGCTTAGCGTCATCGGCAGGGGGGATCTATGGCTACACCTTC.

This sequence joins TRBV28 and TRBJ1-6; 7 bases fit TRBD1. The V gene end was trimmed by 3 bases and the J gene end by 8 bases; junction bases not matched to a gene: 4. This CDR3 contains 14 residues. Germline CDR1 and CDR2: MDHEN and SYDVKM. The CDR3 protein is CASSFPRGYSPLHF. The DNA for the CDR3 is TGTGCCAGCAGTTTTCCCAGGGGGTATTCACCCCTCCACTTT.

This clone was found once. The rearrangement uses TRBV7-2 and TRBJ1-6; 7 bases are a match to TRBD1. The CDR3 runs to 15 residues. Germline values: CDR1 SGHTA, CDR2 FQGNSA. V shed 3 bases and J 5 bases; nucleotides not matched to a gene: 4. In DNA, the CDR3 is TGTGCCAGCAGCTTCCTGGGACAGAATAATTCACCCCTCCACTTT. Protein sequence: CASSFLGQNNSPLHF.

The V call is TRBV6-5, the J call TRBJ2-3; 7 bases are a match to TRBD1. J gave up 2 bases and V 6 bases, and 5 bases lay outside the gene matches. Germline loops: CDR1 MNHEY, CDR2 SVGAGI. The length of the CDR3 is 14 residues. The CDR3 spells CASRKQGNTDTQYF. The CDR3 DNA reads as TGTGCCAGCAGAAAACAGGGGAACACAGATACGCAGTATTTT.